The rows below give T cell receptor beta chains drawn from one sample of a study of shared clonotypes between healthy human individuals. The table came from immunoSEQ multiplex PCR; TCRdb's copy has only in-frame clones and leaves some out. Here the sample spans millions of clones, 90% to 95% being singletons. The sample was naive CD8+ T cells from PBMCs. The receptors here all came from a man between 18 and 29 years old in good health. Some clones in this sample may be carry-over from other donors' samples. Each CDR3 is given with its conserved first and last residue. D genes are given only for firm matches. Where a row states a size, it is once, few, many or the class of an expanded clone; other rows omit it.

v_gene,d_gene,j_gene,abundance,CDR3aa,CDR3nt
TRBV5-4,.,TRBJ1-5,.,CASSSAGALQPQHF,TGTGCCAGCAGCTCCGCGGGGGCTTTGCAGCCCCAGCATTTT
TRBV27,.,TRBJ2-1,.,CASRPRQSEGYNEQFF,TGTGCCAGCAGACCGCGTCAATCCGAGGGCTACAATGAGCAGTTCTTC
TRBV27,.,TRBJ2-7,.,CASSLSAPGVEQYF,TGTGCCAGCAGTTTATCAGCCCCAGGGGTCGAGCAGTACTTC
TRBV25-1,.,TRBJ1-1,.,CASSQTDLNTEAFF,TGTGCCAGCAGTCAAACCGATTTGAACACTGAAGCTTTCTTT
TRBV27,.,TRBJ2-2,once,CASSASPGQTGELFF,TGTGCCAGCAGTGCCAGCCCGGGACAAACCGGGGAGCTGTTTTTT
TRBV19,.,TRBJ2-7,.,CASSNTTTGGISEQYF,TGTGCCAGTAGCAACACAACCACAGGTGGGATAAGCGAGCAGTACTTC
TRBV9,TRBD2,TRBJ2-7,.,CASSPGGSSYEQYF,TGTGCCAGCAGCCCAGGCGGGAGCTCCTACGAGCAGTACTTC
TRBV29-1,TRBD1,TRBJ2-7,.,CSAMRRQGDEQYF,TGCAGCGCCATGCGGCGACAGGGGGACGAGCAGTACTTC
TRBV6-6,.,TRBJ2-7,once,CASSYSSTVYEQYF,TGTGCCAGCAGTTACTCTTCTACCGTCTACGAGCAGTACTTC
TRBV19,.,TRBJ2-2,once,CASSSQRYPNTGELFF,TGTGCCAGTAGTTCTCAGCGTTATCCGAACACCGGGGAGCTGTTTTTT
TRBV29-1,.,TRBJ2-1,.,CSVELGSGNHYNEQFF,TGCAGCGTTGAACTGGGGTCAGGGAATCACTACAATGAGCAGTTCTTC
TRBV4-2,.,TRBJ1-1,.,CASSQHRTDEHLGGTEAFF,TGTGCCAGCAGCCAACACCGGACTGACGAACACTTGGGGGGAACTGAAGCTTTCTTT
TRBV21-1,.,TRBJ1-5,.,CASRGGGLVQPQHF,TGTGCCAGCAGGGGCGGGGGGCTCGTTCAGCCCCAGCATTTT
TRBV27,.,TRBJ2-7,once,CASSPRLGYEQYF,TGTGCCAGCAGCCCTCGGCTCGGATACGAGCAGTACTTC
TRBV7-2,.,TRBJ2-7,.,CASSFPGPGYEQYF,TGTGCCAGCAGCTTCCCGGGCCCCGGGTACGAGCAGTACTTC
TRBV28,.,TRBJ2-5,once,CASSGPLVARGSPETQYF,TGTGCCAGCAGTGGGCCTTTGGTGGCCAGGGGATCCCCAGAGACCCAGTACTTC
TRBV28,.,TRBJ1-3,once,CASRTEDSNSGNTIYF,TGTGCCAGCAGGACCGAAGACAGCAACTCTGGAAACACCATATATTTT
TRBV28,TRBD1,TRBJ1-2,.,CASIEDRGRNYGYTF,TGTGCCAGCATTGAGGACAGGGGGCGGAACTATGGCTACACCTTC
TRBV5-6,TRBD2,TRBJ2-1,.,CASSFFSGSSYNEQFF,TGTGCCAGCAGCTTCTTTAGCGGGAGCTCCTACAATGAGCAGTTCTTC
TRBV5-4,.,TRBJ1-1,.,CASSGTPPTEAFF,TGTGCCAGCAGCGGGACACCTCCAACTGAAGCTTTCTTT
TRBV27,TRBD1,TRBJ1-1,.,CASRQGQGVTEAFF,TGTGCCAGCAGGCAAGGACAGGGAGTTACTGAAGCTTTCTTT
TRBV6-5,TRBD2,TRBJ2-3,.,CASSYSSIGTRDTQYF,TGTGCCAGCAGTTACTCGTCTATAGGGACTAGAGATACGCAGTATTTT
TRBV27,TRBD2,TRBJ2-3,.,CASQGRENRDTQYF,TGTGCCAGCCAAGGGAGGGAGAATAGAGATACGCAGTATTTT
TRBV25-1,.,TRBJ2-7,.,CASSEFRSPHEQYF,TGTGCCAGCAGTGAATTCCGGTCCCCCCACGAGCAGTACTTC
TRBV27,.,TRBJ1-1,.,CASSPGAPVNTEAFF,TGTGCCAGCAGTCCGGGCGCCCCTGTGAACACTGAAGCTTTCTTT
TRBV19,.,TRBJ1-5,.,CASALRGQPQHF,TGTGCCAGCGCCTTACGGGGCCAGCCCCAGCATTTT
TRBV15,TRBD2,TRBJ2-5,.,CATSRADRLAGEKTQYF,TGTGCCACCAGCAGAGCGGATCGACTAGCGGGTGAGAAGACCCAGTACTTC
TRBV6-5,TRBD1,TRBJ2-2,.,CASSYGRGRDTGELFF,TGTGCCAGCAGTTACGGCAGGGGGCGCGACACCGGGGAGCTGTTTTTT
TRBV19,TRBD2,TRBJ2-1,.,CASSIASGSPMNEQFF,TGTGCCAGTAGTATTGCTAGCGGGTCCCCTATGAATGAGCAGTTCTTC
TRBV5-1,TRBD1,TRBJ1-2,.,CASSPRDRTNYGYTF,TGCGCCAGCAGCCCCCGGGACAGAACTAACTATGGCTACACCTTT
TRBV27,.,TRBJ1-5,.,CASRLGGSNQPQHF,TGTGCCAGCAGGTTAGGAGGGAGCAATCAGCCCCAGCATTTT
TRBV11-2,.,TRBJ1-2,.,CASSVFTHRTNYNGYTF,TGTGCCAGCAGCGTATTCACCCACAGGACAAACTACAATGGCTACACCTTC
TRBV5-1,TRBD1,TRBJ1-2,once,CASSPETGNHGYTF,TGCGCCAGCAGCCCCGAGACAGGGAACCATGGCTACACCTTC
TRBV19,.,TRBJ1-1,.,CASSPKGGETEAFF,TGTGCCAGTAGTCCCAAGGGGGGGGAGACTGAAGCTTTCTTT
TRBV19,TRBD2,TRBJ2-3,.,CASSPLRLADSTDTQYF,TGTGCCAGTAGTCCTCTCCGACTAGCGGATAGCACAGATACGCAGTATTTT
TRBV4-2,.,TRBJ1-1,.,CASSQGHGMNTEAFF,TGTGCCAGCAGCCAAGGGCACGGTATGAACACTGAAGCTTTCTTT
TRBV19,.,TRBJ1-2,.,CASTTLYGYGYTF,TGTGCCAGTACCACGCTCTACGGCTATGGCTACACCTTC
TRBV14,TRBD1,TRBJ1-1,.,CASSQETFRGLPTEAFF,TGTGCCAGCAGCCAAGAGACCTTCAGGGGGTTACCCACTGAAGCTTTCTTT
TRBV7-9,TRBD2,TRBJ2-1,.,CASSLVLAGSNEQFF,TGTGCCAGCAGCTTAGTACTAGCGGGTTCTAATGAGCAGTTCTTC
TRBV9,TRBD2,TRBJ2-1,.,CASSVATAGGGNEQFF,TGTGCCAGCAGCGTAGCTACGGCGGGCGGGGGGAATGAGCAGTTCTTC
TRBV27,TRBD2,TRBJ2-1,.,CASSFLSGRFYNEQFF,TGTGCCAGCAGTTTCCTTAGCGGGAGATTCTACAATGAGCAGTTCTTC